Given below is one TCR beta chain in context. Per germline, CDR1 SQVTM and CDR2 ANQGSEA. V dropped 3 bases and J dropped 11; count of bases not matched to a gene: 10. The CDR3 runs to 14 residues. The source of the sample is a study of blood T cells in healthy people across ages. Primers used in a second PCR of about 7 to 12 cycles were a sample-barcoded 5' primer and a J-beta primer mix. A single record per CDR3 protein comes from TCRdb applying MiXCR to the 5' RACE reads. The data contain about 800,000 distinct CDR3 sequences, less than 60% of them singletons. The chain couples TRBV29-1 to TRBJ2-5; TRBD2 matches 12 bases. The specimen was blood. The clonotype was recovered from a man older than 75 in good health. The CDR3: CSVDTSGRRDKQYF. For the CDR3, the DNA is TGCAGCGTTGATACTAGCGGGAGGCGAGACAAGCAGTACTTC.